The clone carrying this TCR beta chain was seen more than once but under ten times. The data were obtained in a study of cytomegalovirus exposure and HLA in healthy donors. Use of 60 Vbeta and 13 Jbeta primers characterized the PCR. The table came from immunoSEQ multiplex PCR; TCRdb's copy has only in-frame clones and leaves some out. The sample records about 140,000 clones, around 80% being singletons. The V gene's germline CDR1 is SGHRS and CDR2 YFSETQ. The CDR3 loop spans 14 amino acids. Between the trimmed V and J ends, which lost 0 bases and 0 bases, there was a span of 7 bases. Specimen: PBMCs. The receptor comes from a man aged 40-55 years in good health and CMV-seropositive. The chain has TRBV5-1 and TRBJ2-7, with D maybe TRBD2 (6 bases). CDR3 coding DNA: TGCGCCAGCAGCTTGGAGCGGGCCTCCTACGAGCAGTACTTC. Translated: CASSLERASYEQYF.